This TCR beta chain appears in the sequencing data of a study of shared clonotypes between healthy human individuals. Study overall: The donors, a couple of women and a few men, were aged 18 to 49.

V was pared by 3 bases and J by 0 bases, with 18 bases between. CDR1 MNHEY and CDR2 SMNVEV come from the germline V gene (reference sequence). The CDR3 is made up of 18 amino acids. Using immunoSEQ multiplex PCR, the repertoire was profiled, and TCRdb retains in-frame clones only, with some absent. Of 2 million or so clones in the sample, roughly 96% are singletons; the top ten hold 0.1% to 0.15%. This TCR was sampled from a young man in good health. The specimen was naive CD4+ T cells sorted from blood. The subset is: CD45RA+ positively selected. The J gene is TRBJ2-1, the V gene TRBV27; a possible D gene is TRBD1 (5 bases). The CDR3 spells CASSFQTAQASSYNEQFF. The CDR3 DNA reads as TGTGCCAGCAGTTTCCAAACGGCACAGGCCAGCTCCTACAATGAGCAGTTCTTC.